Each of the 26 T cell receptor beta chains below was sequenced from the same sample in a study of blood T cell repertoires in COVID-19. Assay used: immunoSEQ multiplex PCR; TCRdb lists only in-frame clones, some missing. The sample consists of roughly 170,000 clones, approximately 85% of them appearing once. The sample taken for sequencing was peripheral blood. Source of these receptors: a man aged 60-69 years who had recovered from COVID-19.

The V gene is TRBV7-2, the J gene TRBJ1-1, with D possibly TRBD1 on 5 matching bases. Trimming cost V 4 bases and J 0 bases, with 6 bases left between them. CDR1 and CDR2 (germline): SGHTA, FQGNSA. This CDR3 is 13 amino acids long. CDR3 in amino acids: CASSSGLNTEAFF. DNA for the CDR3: TGTGCCAGCAGCTCAGGGTTGAACACTGAAGCTTTCTTT. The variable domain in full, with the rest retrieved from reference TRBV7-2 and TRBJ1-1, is GAGVSQSPSNKVTEKGKDVELRCDPISGHTALYWYRQSLGQGLEFLIYFQGNSAPDKSGLPSDRFSAERTGGSVSTLTIQRTQQEDSAVYLCASSSGLNTEAFFGQGTRLTVV.

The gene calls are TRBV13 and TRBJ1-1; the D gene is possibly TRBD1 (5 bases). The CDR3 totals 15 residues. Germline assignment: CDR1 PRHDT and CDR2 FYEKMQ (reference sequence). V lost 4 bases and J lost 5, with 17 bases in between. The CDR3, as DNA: TGTGCCAGCAGCTCCCTGGGGGGGGAGGGGACTGAAGCTTTCTTT. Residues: CASSSLGGEGTEAFF.

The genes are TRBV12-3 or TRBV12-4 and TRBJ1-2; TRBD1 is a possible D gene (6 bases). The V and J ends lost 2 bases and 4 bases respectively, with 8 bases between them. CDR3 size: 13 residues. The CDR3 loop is CASSLQGPYGYTF. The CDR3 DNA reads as TGTGCCAGCAGTTTACAGGGGCCCTATGGCTACACCTTC.

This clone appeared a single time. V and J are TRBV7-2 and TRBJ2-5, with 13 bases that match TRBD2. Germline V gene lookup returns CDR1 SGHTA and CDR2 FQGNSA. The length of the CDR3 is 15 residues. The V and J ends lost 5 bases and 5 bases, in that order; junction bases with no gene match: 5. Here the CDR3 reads CASSLTSGGRETQYF. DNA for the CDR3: TGTGCCAGCAGCCTGACTAGCGGGGGGAGGGAGACCCAGTACTTC.

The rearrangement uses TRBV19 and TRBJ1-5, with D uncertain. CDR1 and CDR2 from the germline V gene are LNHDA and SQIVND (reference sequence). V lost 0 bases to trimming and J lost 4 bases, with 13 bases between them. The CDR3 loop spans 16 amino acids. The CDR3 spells CASSIDRGRRNQPQHF. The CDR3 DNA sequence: TGTGCCAGTAGTATAGATCGAGGCCGAAGGAATCAGCCCCAGCATTTT.

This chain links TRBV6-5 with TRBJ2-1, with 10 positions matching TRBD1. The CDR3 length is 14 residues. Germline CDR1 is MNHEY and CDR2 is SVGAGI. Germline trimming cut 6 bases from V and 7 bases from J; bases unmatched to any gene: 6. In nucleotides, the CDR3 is TGTGCCAGCAGGTCGGGACAGGGGAATAATGAGCAGTTCTTC. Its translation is CASRSGQGNNEQFF.

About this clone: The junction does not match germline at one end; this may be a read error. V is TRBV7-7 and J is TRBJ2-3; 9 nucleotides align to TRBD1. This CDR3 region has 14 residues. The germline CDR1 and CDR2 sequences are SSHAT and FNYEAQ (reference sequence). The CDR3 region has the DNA TGTGCTAGCAGCCTTACAGGGGGCCAAGATACGCAGTATTTT. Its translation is CASSLTGGQDTQYF.

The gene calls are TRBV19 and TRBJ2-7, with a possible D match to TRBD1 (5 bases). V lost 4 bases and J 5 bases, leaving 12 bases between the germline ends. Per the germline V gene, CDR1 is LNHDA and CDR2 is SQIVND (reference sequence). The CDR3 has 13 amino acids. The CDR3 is CASSNRQRDEQYF. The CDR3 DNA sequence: TGTGCCAGTAGTAATAGACAGAGAGACGAGCAGTACTTC.

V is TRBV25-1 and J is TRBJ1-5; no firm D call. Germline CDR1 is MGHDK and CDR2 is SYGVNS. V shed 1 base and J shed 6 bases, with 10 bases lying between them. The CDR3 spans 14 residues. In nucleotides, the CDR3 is TGTGCCAGCAGTGAATTTGAGAGGTTTCAGCCCCAGCATTTT. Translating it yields CASSEFERFQPQHF.

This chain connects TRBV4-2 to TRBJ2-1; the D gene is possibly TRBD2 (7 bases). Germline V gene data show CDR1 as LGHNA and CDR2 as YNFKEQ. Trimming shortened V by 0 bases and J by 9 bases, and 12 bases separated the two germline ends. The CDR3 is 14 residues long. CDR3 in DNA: TGTGCCAGCAGCCAAGACCGGGCGGGGGCTGAGCAGTTCTTC. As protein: CASSQDRAGAEQFF.

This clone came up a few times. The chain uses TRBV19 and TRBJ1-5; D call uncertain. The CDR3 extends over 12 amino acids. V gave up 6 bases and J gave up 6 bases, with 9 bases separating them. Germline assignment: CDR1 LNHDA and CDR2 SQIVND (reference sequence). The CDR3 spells CASRLPGQPQHF. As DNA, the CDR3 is TGTGCCAGTAGACTCCCGGGTCAGCCCCAGCATTTT.

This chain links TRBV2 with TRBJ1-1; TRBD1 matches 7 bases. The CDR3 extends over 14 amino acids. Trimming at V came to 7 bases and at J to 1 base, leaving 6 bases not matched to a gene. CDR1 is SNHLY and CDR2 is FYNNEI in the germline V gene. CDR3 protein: CASMPRQGNTEAFF. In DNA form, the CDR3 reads TGTGCCAGCATGCCAAGACAGGGGAACACTGAAGCTTTCTTT.

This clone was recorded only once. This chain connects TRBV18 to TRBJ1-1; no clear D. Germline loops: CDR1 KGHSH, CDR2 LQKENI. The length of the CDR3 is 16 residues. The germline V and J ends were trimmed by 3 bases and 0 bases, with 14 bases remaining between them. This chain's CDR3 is CASSPGNSEMNTEAFF. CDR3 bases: TGTGCCAGCTCACCCGGGAACTCGGAGATGAACACTGAAGCTTTCTTT.

CDR3 protein: CASSFIGDSPLHF. CDR3 nucleotides: TGTGCCAGCAGCTTTATAGGAGACTCACCCCTCCACTTT. The gene calls are TRBV7-9 and TRBJ1-6; D remains unclear. This CDR3 is 13 amino acids long. Germline CDR1 is SEHNR and CDR2 is FQNEAQ (reference sequence). The V end was cut by 3 bases, the J end by 10 bases, with 10 bases between.

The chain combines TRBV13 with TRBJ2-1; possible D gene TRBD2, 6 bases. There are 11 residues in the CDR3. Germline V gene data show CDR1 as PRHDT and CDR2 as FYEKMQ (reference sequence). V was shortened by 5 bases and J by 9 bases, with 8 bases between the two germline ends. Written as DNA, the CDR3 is TGTGCCAGCAGCCCCGGGGGTGAGCAGTTCTTC. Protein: CASSPGGEQFF.

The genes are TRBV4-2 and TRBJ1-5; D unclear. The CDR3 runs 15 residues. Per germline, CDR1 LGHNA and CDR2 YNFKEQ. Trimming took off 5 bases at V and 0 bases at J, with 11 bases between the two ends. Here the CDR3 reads CASSTRGDSNQPQHF. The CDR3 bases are TGTGCCAGCAGCACAAGAGGTGATAGCAATCAGCCCCAGCATTTT.

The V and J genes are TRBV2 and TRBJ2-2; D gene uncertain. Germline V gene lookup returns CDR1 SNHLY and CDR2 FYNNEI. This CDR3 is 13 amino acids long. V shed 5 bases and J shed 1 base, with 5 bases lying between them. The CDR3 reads CASSRQNTGELFF. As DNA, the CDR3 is TGTGCCAGCAGTCGACAGAACACCGGGGAGCTGTTTTTT.

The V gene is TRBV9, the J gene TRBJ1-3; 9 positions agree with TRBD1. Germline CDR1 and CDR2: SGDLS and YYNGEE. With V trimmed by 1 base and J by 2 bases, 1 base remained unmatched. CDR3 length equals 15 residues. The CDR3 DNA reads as TGTGCCAGCAGCGTACGGGACAGGGCTGGAAACACCATATATTTT. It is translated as CASSVRDRAGNTIYF.

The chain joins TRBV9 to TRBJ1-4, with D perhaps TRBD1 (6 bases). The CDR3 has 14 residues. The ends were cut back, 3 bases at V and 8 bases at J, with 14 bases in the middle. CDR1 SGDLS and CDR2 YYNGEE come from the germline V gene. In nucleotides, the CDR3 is TGTGCCAGCAGCGGAAGGGGGGGTGGAGAAAAACTGTTTTTT. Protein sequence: CASSGRGGGEKLFF.

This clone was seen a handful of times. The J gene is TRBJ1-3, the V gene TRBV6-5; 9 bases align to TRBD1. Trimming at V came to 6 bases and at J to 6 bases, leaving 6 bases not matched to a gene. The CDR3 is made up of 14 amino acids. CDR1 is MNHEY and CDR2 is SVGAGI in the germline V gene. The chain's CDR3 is CASRRGQGANTIYF. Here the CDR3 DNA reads TGTGCCAGCAGACGGGGACAGGGAGCAAACACCATATATTTT.

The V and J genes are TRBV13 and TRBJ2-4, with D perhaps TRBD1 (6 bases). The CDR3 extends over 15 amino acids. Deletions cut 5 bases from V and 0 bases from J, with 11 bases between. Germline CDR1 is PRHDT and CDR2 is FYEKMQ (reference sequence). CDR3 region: CASSDQGLAKNIQYF. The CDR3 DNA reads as TGTGCCAGCAGCGACCAGGGGCTAGCCAAAAACATTCAGTACTTC.

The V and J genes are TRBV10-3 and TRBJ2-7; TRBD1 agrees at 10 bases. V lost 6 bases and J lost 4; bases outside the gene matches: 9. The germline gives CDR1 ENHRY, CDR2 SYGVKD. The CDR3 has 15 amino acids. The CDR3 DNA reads TGTGCCATCAGAGAACCGGGACAGGGGAGTTACGAGCAGTACTTC. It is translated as CAIREPGQGSYEQYF.

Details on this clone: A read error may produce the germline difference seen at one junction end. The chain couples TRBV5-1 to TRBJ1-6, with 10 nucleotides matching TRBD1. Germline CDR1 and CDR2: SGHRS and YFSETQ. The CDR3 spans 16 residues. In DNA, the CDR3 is TGCGCCAGCAGCTTGGTCGGGACAGGGGTTAATCCACCCCTCCACTTT. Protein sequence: CASSLVGTGVNPPLHF.

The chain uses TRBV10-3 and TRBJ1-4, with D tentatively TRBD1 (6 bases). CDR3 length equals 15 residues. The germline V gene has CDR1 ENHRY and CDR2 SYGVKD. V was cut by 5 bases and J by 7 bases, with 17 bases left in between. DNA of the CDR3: TGTGCCATCAGTCTGGGAGGGGGGCGCGGTGAAAAACTGTTTTTT. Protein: CAISLGGGRGEKLFF.

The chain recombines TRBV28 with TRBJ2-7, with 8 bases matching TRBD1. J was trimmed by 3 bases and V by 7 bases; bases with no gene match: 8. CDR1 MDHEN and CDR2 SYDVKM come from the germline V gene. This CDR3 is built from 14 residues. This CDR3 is CASTVDRGSYEQYF. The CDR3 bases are TGTGCCAGCACCGTCGACAGGGGCAGCTACGAGCAGTACTTC.

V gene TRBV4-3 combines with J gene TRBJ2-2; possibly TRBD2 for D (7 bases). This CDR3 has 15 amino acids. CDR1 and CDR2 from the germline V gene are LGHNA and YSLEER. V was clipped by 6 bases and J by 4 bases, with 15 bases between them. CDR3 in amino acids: CASRGVRGPTGELFF. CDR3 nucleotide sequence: TGCGCCAGCAGGGGGGTGCGGGGGCCCACCGGGGAGCTGTTTTTT.